The clone carrying this T cell receptor (beta chain) occurred many times. Its specificity is unknown. This entry belongs to a study of T cells after yellow fever vaccination. Findings and limits, study-wide: Repertoires sorted by FACS could include abundant clonotypes that are contaminants from the bulk population. Post-booster repertoires again held most primary-vaccination clones (roughly 96% CD4, over 80% CD8).

Germline V gene data show CDR1 as SQVTM and CDR2 as ANQGSEA. Trimming cost V 5 bases and J 1 base, with 14 bases left between them. This CDR3 is built from 14 residues. Template switching by 5'RACE produced TCR cDNA, adding a universal primer site and UMIs. TCRdb reanalysed the 5' RACE reads using MiXCR and keeps one entry per CDR3 protein. Of around 350,000 distinct CDR3 sequences listed, roughly 11% are singletons. The sequencing used PBMCs, collected on the day of the first yellow fever vaccination. The V and J genes are TRBV29-1 and TRBJ1-2; maybe TRBD1 (5 bases). The receptor's source is a man between 18 and 35 years old who received the YFV17D yellow fever vaccine. The CDR3 loop reads CSVSIGGNNYGYTF. DNA of the CDR3: TGCAGCGTTAGTATCGGGGGAAATAACTATGGCTACACCTTC. Together with reference TRBV29-1 and TRBJ1-2, the CDR3 gives the full variable domain: SAVISQKPSRDICQRGTSLTIQCQVDSQVTMMFWYRQQPGQSLTLIATANQGSEATYESGFVIDKFPISRPNLTFSTLTVSNMSPEDSSIYLCSVSIGGNNYGYTFGSGTRLTVV.